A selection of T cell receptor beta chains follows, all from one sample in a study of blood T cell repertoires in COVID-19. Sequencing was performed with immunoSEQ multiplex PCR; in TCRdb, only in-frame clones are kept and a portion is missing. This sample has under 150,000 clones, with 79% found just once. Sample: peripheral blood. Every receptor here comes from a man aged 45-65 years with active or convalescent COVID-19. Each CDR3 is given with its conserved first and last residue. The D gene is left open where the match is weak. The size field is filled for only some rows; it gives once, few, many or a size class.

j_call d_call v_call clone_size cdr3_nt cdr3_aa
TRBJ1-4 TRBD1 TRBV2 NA TGTGCCAGCGGACAGGGGCGTCTTAATGAAAAACTGTTTTTT CASGQGRLNEKLFF
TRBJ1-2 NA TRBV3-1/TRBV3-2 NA TGTGCCAGCAGCCAAGATCAGGGCAGGGCGGCTGGCTACACCTTC CASSQDQGRAAGYTF
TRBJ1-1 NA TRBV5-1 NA TGCGCCAGCAGCTTGACAGGGACAAGTAACACTGAAGCTTTCTTT CASSLTGTSNTEAFF
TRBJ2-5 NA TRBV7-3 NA TGTGCCAGCAGCTTACGCGGGGGCCAAGCGGAGACCCAGTACTTC CASSLRGGQAETQYF
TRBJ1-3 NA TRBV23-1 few TGCGCCCCAGGAAGGACAGACCCTGGGGCCATATATTTT CAPGRTDPGAIYF
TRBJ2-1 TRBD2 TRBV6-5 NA TGTGCCAGCAGTCCACTAGCGGGAGGGCCGATTGAGCAGTTCTTC CASSPLAGGPIEQFF
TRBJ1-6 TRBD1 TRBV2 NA TGTGCCAGCAGTGGCAGGGGGAAAACGAGCTCCTATAATTCACCCCTCCACTTT CASSGRGKTSSYNSPLHF
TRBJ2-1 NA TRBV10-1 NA TGCGCCAGCAGCATCGGACTTCCCGGGAAGGGGCAGTTCTTC CASSIGLPGKGQFF
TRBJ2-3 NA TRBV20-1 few TGCAGTGCTAGTATACGGAGTACGCAGTATTTT CSASIRSTQYF
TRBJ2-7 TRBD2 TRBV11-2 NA TGTGCCAGCAGCTTAGTGAGGCTAAGCGGGAGACCCTACGAGCAGTACTTC CASSLVRLSGRPYEQYF